This T cell receptor (beta chain) was identified during a study of cytomegalovirus exposure and HLA in healthy donors. Points from the study as a whole: Associated with cytomegalovirus, according to the listing, were some 150 TCR beta chains.

Amplification used 60 Vbeta primers and 13 Jbeta primers. Using immunoSEQ multiplex PCR, the repertoire was profiled, and TCRdb retains in-frame clones only, with some absent. The sample carries 65,000 to 85,000 clones, roughly 89% recorded once. This CDR3 has 16 residues. Points on this clone: Its antigen is as yet unknown.

The sequencing input was PBMCs. This TCR was sampled from a woman aged 25-40 years in good health and CMV-seronegative. This chain uses TRBV21-1 with TRBJ2-4; TRBD1 is the table's D call, not checked against the DNA. TRBV21-1 is a recognized pseudogene. CDR3 in DNA: TGTGCCAGCAGCAAAAGGGGGCGGGGAGCCAAAAACATTCAGTACTTC. Translation: CASSKRGRGAKNIQYF.